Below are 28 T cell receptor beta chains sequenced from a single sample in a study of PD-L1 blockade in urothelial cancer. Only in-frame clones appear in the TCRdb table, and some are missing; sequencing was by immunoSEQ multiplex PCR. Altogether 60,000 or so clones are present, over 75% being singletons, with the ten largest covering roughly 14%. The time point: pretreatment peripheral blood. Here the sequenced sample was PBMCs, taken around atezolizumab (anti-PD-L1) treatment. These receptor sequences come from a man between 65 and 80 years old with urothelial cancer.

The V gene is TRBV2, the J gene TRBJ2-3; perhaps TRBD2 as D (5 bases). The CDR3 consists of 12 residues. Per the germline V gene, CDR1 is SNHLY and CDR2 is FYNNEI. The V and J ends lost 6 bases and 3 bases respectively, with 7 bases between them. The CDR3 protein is CASREDTDTQYF. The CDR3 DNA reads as TGTGCCAGCAGGGAGGATACAGATACGCAGTATTTT.

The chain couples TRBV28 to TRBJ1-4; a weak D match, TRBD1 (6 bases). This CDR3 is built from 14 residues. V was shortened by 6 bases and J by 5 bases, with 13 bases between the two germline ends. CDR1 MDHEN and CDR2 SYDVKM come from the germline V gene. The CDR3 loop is CASRLQGRNEKLFF. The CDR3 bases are TGTGCCAGCAGGCTACAGGGAAGGAATGAAAAACTGTTTTTT.

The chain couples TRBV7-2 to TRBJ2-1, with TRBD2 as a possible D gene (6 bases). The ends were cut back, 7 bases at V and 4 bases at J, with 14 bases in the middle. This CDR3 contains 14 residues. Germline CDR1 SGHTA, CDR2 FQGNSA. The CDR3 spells CASKRAVDYNEQFF. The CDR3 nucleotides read TGTGCCAGCAAGCGGGCAGTAGATTACAATGAGCAGTTCTTC.

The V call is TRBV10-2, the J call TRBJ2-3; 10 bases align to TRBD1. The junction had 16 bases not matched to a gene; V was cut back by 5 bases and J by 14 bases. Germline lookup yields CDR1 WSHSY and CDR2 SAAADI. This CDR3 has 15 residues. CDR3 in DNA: TGCGCCAGCAGTAGGCGGGACAGGGGACCCAGATACGCGTATTTT. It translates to CASSRRDRGPRYAYF.

CDR3 nucleotides: TGTGCCAGCAGCTTAGAGTGGGGAGAAACTGAAGCTTTCTTT. Protein: CASSLEWGETEAFF. The chain recombines TRBV11-2 with TRBJ1-1; D not resolved. The length of the CDR3 is 14 residues. Germline CDR1 SGHAT, CDR2 FQNNGV. The V end was cut by 0 bases, the J end by 5 bases, with 10 bases between.

Here the CDR3 reads CSVARGQNTEAFF. The CDR3 coding sequence is TGCAGCGTGGCCAGGGGGCAGAACACTGAAGCTTTCTTT. The chain couples TRBV29-1 to TRBJ1-1; 8 bases agree with TRBD1. Losses at the gene ends were 6 bases for V and 1 base for J; bases not matched to a gene: 4. The CDR3 has 13 amino acids. Germline CDR1 reads SQVTM; CDR2 reads ANQGSEA.

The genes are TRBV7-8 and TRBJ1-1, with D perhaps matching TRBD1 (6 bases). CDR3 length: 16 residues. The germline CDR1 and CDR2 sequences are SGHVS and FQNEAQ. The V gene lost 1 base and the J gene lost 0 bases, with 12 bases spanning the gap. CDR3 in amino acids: CASSLVGTHMNTEAFF. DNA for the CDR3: TGTGCCAGCAGCTTAGTGGGGACACACATGAACACTGAAGCTTTCTTT.

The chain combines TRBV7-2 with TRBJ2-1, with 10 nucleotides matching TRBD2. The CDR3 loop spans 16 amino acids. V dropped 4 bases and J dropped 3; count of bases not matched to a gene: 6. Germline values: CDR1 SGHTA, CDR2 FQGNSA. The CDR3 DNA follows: TGTGCCAGCAGCTCGGGACTAGCGACCTTCTACAATGAGCAGTTCTTC. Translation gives CASSSGLATFYNEQFF.

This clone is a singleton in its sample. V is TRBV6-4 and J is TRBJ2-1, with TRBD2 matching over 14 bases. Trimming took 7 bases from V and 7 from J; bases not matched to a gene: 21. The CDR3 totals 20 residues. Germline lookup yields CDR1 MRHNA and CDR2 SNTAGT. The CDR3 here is CASILTAQGTGTSGRNEQFF. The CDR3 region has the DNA TGTGCCAGCATCCTCACTGCACAGGGTACCGGGACTAGCGGGAGAAATGAGCAGTTCTTC.

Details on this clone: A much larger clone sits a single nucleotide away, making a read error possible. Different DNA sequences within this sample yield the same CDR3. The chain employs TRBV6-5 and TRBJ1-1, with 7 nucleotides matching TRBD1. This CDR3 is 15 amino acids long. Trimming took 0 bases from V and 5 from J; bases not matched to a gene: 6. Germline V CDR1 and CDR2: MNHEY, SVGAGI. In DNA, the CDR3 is TGTGCCAGCAGTTACTCTGGGCAGGGGGTAACTGAAGCTTTCTTT. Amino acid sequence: CASSYSGQGVTEAFF.

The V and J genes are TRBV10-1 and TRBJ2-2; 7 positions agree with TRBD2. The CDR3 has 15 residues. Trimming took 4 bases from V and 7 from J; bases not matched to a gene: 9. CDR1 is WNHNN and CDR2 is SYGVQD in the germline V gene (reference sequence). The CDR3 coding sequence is TGCGCCAGCAGTGGTGGGAGGGCCCTCGGCGGGGAGCTGTTTTTT. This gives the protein CASSGGRALGGELFF.

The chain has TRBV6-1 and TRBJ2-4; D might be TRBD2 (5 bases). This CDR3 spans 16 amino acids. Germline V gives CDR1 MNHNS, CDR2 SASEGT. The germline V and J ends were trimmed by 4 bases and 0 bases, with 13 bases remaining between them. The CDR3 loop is CASSGEGGLAKNIQYF. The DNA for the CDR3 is TGTGCCAGCAGTGGAGAAGGAGGACTAGCCAAAAACATTCAGTACTTC.

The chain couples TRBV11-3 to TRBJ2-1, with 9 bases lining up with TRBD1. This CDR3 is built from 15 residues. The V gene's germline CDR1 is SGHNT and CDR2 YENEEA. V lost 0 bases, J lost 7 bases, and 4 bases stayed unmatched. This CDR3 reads CASSLDSGQGNEQFF. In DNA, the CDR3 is TGTGCCAGCAGCTTAGACTCGGGACAGGGTAATGAGCAGTTCTTC. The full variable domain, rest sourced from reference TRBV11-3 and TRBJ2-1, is EAGVVQSPRYKIIEKKQPVAFWCNPISGHNTLYWYLQNLGQGPELLIRYENEEAVDDSQLPKDRFSAERLKGVDSTLKIQPAELGDSAVYLCASSLDSGQGNEQFFGPGTRLTVL.

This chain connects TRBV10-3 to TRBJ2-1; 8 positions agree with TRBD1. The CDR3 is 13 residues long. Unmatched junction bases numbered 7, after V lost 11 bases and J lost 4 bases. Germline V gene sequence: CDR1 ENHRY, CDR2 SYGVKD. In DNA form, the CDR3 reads TGTGCCTCCGGGACAGGACAGTACAATGAGCAGTTCTTC. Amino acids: CASGTGQYNEQFF.

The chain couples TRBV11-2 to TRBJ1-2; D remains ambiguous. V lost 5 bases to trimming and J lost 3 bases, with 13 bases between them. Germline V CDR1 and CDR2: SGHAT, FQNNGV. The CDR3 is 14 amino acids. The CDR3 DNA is TGTGCCAGCAGCCTATCCCCGATTCACTATGGCTACACCTTC. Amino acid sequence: CASSLSPIHYGYTF.

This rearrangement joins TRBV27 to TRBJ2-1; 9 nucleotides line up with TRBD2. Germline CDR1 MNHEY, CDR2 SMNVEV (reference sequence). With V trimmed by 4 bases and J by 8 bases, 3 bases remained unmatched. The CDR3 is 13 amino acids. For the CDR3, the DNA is TGTGCCAGCAGTTCCGGGACTAGCTATGAGCAGTTCTTC. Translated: CASSSGTSYEQFF.

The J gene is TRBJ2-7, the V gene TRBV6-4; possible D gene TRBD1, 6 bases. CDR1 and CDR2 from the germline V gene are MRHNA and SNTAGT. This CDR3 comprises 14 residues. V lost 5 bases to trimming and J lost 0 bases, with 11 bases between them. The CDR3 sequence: CASSSTGTSYEQYF. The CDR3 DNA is TGTGCCAGCAGTTCGACAGGCACCTCCTACGAGCAGTACTTC.

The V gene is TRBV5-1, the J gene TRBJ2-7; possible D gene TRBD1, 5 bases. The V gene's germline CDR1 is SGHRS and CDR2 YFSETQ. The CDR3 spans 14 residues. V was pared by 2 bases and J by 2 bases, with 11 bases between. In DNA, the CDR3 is TGCGCCAGCAGCTTTGGGGAACAGGCCTACGAGCAGTACTTC. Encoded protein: CASSFGEQAYEQYF.

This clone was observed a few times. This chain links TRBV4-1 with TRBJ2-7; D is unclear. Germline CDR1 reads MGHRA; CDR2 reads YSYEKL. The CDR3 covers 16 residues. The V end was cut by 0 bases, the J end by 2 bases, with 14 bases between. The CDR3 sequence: CASSQDSKEAPYEQYF. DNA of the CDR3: TGCGCCAGCAGCCAAGATTCAAAAGAGGCCCCCTACGAGCAGTACTTC.

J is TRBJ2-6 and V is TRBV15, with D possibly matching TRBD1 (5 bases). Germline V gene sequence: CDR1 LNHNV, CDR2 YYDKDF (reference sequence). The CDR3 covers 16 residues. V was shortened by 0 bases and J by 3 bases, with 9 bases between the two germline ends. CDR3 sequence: CATSRDRAFGANVLTF. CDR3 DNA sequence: TGTGCCACCAGCAGAGACAGGGCTTTTGGGGCCAACGTCCTGACTTTC.

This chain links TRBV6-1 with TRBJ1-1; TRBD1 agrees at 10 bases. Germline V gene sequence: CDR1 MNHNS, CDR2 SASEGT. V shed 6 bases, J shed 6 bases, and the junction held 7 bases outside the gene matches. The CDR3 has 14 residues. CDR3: CASSGTGVRAEAFF. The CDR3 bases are TGTGCCAGCAGCGGGACAGGGGTCAGAGCTGAAGCTTTCTTT.

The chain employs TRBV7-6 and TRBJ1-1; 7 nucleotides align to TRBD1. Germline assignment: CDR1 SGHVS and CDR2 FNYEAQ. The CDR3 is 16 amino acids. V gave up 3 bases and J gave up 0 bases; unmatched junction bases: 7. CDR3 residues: CASSLWDSTMNTEAFF. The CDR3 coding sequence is TGTGCCAGCAGCTTGTGGGACAGCACAATGAACACTGAAGCTTTCTTT.

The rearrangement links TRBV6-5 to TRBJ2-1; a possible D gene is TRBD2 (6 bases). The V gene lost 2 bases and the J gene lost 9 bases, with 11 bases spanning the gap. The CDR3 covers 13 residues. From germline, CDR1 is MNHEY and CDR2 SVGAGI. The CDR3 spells CASSYVLAGEQFF. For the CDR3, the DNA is TGTGCCAGCAGTTACGTACTAGCTGGTGAGCAGTTCTTC.

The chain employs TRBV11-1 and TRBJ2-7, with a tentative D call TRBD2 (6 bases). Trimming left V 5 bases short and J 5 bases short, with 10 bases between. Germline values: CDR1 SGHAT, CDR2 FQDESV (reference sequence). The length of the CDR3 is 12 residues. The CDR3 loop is CASSPEGNEQYF. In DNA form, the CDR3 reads TGTGCCAGCAGCCCGGAGGGAAACGAGCAGTACTTC.

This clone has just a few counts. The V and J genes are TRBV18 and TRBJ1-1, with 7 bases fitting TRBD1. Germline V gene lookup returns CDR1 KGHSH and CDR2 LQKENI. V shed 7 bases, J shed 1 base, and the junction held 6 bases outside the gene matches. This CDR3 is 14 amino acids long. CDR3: CASFPGGGNTEAFF. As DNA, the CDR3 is TGTGCCAGCTTCCCAGGGGGAGGGAACACTGAAGCTTTCTTT.

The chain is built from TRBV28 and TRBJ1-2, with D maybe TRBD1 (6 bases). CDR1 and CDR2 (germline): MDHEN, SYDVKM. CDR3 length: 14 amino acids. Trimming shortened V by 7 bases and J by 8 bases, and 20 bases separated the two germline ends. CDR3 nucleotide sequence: TGTGCCAGCATCCGATCACAGGGTTCTGCCGGCTACACCTTC. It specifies CASIRSQGSAGYTF.

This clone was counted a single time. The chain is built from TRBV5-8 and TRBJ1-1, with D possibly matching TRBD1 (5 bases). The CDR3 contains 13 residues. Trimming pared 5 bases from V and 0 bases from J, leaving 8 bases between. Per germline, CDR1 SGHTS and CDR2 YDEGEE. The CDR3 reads CASRGRVNTEAFF. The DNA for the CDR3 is TGTGCCAGCAGGGGCAGGGTGAACACTGAAGCTTTCTTT.

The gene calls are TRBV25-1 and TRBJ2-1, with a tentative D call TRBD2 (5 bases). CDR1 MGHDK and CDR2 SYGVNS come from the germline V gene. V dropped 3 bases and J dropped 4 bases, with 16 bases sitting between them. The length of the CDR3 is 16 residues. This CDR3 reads CASSDRSAQNYNEQFF. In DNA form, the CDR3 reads TGTGCCAGCAGTGACCGTAGCGCCCAAAATTACAATGAGCAGTTCTTC.